This T cell receptor (beta chain) was obtained from a study of T cell repertoires in cytomegalovirus infection. Study overall: Through public TCR beta signatures, both CMV infection and matching HLA type were indicated. General study points: HLA-C-restricted CMV-specific TCR beta clonotypes prevailed in the ex vivo response. The cumulative frequency of public TCR beta families distinguished individuals who carried CMV together with the relevant HLA.

The table lists this clonotype with a few counts. As yet, its antigen is unknown. The CDR3 contains 13 residues. V was pared by 2 bases and J by 5 bases, with 7 bases between. TCRdb analysed the reads with MiXCR anew, one entry per CDR3 protein. The sample carries about 320,000 distinct CDR3 sequences, roughly 9.5% recorded once. The V and J genes are TRBV12-3 or TRBV12-4 and TRBJ2-1; a weak D match, TRBD2 (6 bases). This TCR derives from a human donor in good health (CMV status not recorded). Some clones in this sample may be carry-over from other donors' samples. The sequenced sample was PBMCs. Here the CDR3 reads CASSLREDNEQFF. The CDR3 nucleotides read TGTGCCAGCAGTTTAAGGGAGGACAATGAGCAGTTCTTC.